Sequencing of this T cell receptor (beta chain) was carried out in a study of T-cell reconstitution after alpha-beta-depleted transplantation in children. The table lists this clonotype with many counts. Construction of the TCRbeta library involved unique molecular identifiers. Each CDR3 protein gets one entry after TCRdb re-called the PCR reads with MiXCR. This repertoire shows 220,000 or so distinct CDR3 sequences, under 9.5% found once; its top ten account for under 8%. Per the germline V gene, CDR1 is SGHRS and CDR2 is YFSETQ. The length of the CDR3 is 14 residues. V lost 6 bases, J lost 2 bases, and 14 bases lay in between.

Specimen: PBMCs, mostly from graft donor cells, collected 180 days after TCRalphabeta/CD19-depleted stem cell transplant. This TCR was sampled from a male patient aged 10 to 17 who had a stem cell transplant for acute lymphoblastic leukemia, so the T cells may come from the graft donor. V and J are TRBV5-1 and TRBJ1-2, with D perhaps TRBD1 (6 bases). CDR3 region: CASTSYQGNYGYTF. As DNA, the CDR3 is TGCGCCAGCACGAGCTACCAGGGGAACTATGGCTACACCTTC.